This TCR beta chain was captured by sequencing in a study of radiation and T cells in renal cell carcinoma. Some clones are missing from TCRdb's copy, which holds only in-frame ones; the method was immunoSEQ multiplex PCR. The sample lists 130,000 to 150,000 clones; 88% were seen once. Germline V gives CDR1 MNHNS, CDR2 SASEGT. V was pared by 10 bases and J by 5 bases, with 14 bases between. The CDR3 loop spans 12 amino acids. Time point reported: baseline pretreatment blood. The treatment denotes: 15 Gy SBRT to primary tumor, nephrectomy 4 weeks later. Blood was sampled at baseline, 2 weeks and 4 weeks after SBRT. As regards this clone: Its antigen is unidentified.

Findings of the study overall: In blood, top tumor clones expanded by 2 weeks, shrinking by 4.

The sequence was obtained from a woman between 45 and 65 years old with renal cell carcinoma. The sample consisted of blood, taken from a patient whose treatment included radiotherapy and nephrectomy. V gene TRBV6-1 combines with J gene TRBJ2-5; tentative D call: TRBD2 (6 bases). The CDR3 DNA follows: TGTGCCACCATCCCTCGGGGGGAGACCCAGTACTTC. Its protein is CATIPRGETQYF.